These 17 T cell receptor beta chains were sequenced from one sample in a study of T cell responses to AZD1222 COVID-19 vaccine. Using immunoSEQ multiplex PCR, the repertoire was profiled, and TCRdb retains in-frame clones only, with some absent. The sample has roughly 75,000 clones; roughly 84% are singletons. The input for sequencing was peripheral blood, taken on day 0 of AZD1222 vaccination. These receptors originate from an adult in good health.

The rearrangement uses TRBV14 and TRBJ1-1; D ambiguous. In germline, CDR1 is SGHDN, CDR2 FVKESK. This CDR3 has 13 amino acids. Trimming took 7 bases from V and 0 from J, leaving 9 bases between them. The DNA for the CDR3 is TGTGCCAGCACGGAATTTATGAACACTGAAGCTTTCTTT. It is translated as CASTEFMNTEAFF.

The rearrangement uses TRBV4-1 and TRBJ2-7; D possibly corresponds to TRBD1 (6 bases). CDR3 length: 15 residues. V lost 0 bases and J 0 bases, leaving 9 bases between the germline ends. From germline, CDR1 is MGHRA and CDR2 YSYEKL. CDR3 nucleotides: TGCGCCAGCAGCCAAGAGGACAGCCACTCCTACGAGCAGTACTTC. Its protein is CASSQEDSHSYEQYF.

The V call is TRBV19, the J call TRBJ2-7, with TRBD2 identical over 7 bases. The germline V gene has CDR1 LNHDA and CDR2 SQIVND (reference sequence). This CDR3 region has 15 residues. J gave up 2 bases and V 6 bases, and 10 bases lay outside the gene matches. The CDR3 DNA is TGTGCCAGTAGCTGGGGGGGGACCGTCGCCTACGAGCAGTACTTC. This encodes CASSWGGTVAYEQYF.

Written as DNA, the CDR3 is TGCAGCGTTGAAGGGGGGTGGACAGATACGCAGTATTTT. Translating gives CSVEGGWTDTQYF. V gene TRBV29-1 combines with J gene TRBJ2-3; perhaps D is TRBD1 or TRBD2 (5 bases each). Germline V gene data show CDR1 as SQVTM and CDR2 as ANQGSEA. The CDR3 is 13 residues long. V gave up 1 base and J gave up 3 bases, with 8 bases separating them.

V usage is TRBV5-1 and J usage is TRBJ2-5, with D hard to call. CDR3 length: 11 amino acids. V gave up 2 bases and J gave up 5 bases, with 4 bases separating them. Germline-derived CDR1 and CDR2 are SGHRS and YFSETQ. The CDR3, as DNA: TGCGCCAGCAGCTTATTCGAGACCCAGTACTTC. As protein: CASSLFETQYF.

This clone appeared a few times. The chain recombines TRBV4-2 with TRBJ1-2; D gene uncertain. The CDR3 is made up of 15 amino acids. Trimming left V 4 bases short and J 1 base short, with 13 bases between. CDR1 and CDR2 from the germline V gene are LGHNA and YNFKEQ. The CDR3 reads CASSPRGQDNYGYTF. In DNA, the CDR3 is TGTGCCAGCAGCCCGCGTGGGCAGGATAACTATGGCTACACCTTC.

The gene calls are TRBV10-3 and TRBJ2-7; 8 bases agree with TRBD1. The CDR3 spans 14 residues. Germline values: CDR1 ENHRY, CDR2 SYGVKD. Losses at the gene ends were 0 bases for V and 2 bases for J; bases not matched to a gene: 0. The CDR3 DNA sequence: TGTGCCATCAGTGAGTCGACAGGGGCCTACGAGCAGTACTTC. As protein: CAISESTGAYEQYF.

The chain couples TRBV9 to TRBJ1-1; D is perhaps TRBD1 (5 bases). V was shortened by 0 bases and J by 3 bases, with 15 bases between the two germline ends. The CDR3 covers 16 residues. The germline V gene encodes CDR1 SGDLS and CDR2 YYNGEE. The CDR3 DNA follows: TGTGCCAGCAGCGTAGGGACTACTGGGGGGGACACTGAAGCTTTCTTT. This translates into CASSVGTTGGDTEAFF. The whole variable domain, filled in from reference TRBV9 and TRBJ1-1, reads DSGVTQTPKHLITATGQRVTLRCSPRSGDLSVYWYQQSLDQGLQFLIQYYNGEERAKGNILERFSAQQFPDLHSELNLSSLELGDSALYFCASSVGTTGGDTEAFFGQGTRLTVV.

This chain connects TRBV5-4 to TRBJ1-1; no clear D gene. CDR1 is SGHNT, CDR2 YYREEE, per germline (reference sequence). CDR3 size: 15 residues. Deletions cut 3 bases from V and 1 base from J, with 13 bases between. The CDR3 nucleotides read TGTGCCAGCAGCTGGTTACATACATCGAACACTGAAGCTTTCTTT. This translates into CASSWLHTSNTEAFF.

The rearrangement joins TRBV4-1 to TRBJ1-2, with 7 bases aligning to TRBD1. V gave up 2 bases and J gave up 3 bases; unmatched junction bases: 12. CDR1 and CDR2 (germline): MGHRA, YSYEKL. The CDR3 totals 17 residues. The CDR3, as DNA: TGCGCCAGCAGCCAAACACCAAACAGGGGCAGGGACTATGGCTACACCTTC. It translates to CASSQTPNRGRDYGYTF.

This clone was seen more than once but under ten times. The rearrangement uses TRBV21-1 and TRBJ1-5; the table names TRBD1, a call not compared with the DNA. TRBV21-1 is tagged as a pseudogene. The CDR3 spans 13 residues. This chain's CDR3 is CASSKATGQPQHF. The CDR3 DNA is TGTGCCAGCAGCAAAGCGACAGGGCAGCCCCAGCATTTT.

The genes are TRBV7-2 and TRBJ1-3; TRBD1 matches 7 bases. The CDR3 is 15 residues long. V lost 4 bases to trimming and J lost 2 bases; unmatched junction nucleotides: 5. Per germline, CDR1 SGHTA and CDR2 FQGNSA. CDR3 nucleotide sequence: TGTGCCAGCAGCTCCGATACAGGGGCTGGAAACACCATATATTTT. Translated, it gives CASSSDTGAGNTIYF.

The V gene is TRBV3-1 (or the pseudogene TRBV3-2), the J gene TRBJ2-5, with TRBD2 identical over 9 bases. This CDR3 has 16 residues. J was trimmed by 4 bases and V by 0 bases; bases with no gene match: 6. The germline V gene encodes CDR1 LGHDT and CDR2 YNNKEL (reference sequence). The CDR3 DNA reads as TGTGCCAGCAGCCAAGATAGCGGGGGAATACGAGAGACCCAGTACTTC. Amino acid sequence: CASSQDSGGIRETQYF.

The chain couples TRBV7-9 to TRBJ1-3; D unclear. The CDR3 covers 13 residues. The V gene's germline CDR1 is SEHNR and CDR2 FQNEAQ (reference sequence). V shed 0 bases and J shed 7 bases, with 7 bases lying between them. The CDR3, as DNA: TGTGCCAGCAGCTTAGCGCTAAGTAACACCATATATTTT. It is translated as CASSLALSNTIYF.

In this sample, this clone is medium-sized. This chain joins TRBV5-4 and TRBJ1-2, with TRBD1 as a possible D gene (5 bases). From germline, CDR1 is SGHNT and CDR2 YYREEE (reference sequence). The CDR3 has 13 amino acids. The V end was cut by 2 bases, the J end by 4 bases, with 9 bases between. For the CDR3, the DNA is TGTGCCAGCAGCTTCTGGGACGCCTATGGCTACACCTTC. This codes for CASSFWDAYGYTF.

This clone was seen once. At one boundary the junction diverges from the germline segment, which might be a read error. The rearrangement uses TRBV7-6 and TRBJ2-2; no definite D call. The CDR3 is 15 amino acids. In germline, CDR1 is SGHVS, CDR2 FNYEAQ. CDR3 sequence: CASSLEARNTRELFF. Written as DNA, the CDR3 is TGTGCCAGCAGCTTAGAGGCCAGGAACACCAGGGAGCTGTTTTTT.

The CDR3 loop is CASSLSTGAEAFF. As DNA, the CDR3 is TGCGCCAGCAGCCTGTCCACAGGGGCTGAAGCTTTCTTT. The rearrangement uses TRBV5-1 and TRBJ1-1; TRBD1 aligns across 7 bases. The ends lost 4 bases at V and 6 bases at J; junction bases unmatched: 6. Germline V gene lookup returns CDR1 SGHRS and CDR2 YFSETQ. CDR3 length: 13 residues.